This T cell receptor beta chain is drawn from a study of T cell repertoires in aging, cancer and after chemotherapy. About the study: Donors were grouped into six age bands spanning 30 or younger through 70 or older. Pre- and post-chemotherapy samples were paired from chronic lymphocytic leukemia patients treated with fludarabine- or bendamustine-based regimens.

Overall study findings and caveats: Thymic emigration or peripheral T cell expansion may be impaired by lymphoid organ infiltration in hematological cancer.

Multiplex touch-down PCR with TRB-A/B primers amplified rearranged V-D-J TRB sequences. TCRdb reprocessed the multiplex PCR reads via MiXCR and lists one record per CDR3 protein. The data hold under 8,500 distinct CDR3 sequences, with over 25% observed a single time. Germline V gene data show CDR1 as MNHEY and CDR2 as SVGAGI. Deletions cut 6 bases from V and 1 base from J, with 9 bases between. The CDR3 contains 13 residues. This clonotype occurred a few times. Its matching antigen is unknown. Amplification of TCR beta used genomic DNA extracted from peripheral blood. The rearrangement links TRBV6-5 to TRBJ1-1; D call uncertain. Sequencing used blood. This TCR was recovered from a human donor with a blood cancer. CDR3 sequence (DNA): TGTGCCAGCAGCCCCGAGGGGAACACTGAAGCTTTCTTT. Protein: CASSPEGNTEAFF.